This TCR beta chain was observed in a study of T cells after yellow fever vaccination. Study background: When fractions had low cell numbers, they were prepared with SMART-Seq v4 Ultra Low Input. Points from the study as a whole: Relatively few clonotypes were ones that appeared in both CD4 and CD8 compartments. A large majority of primary-vaccination clones showed up again after the booster (96% CD4, 88% CD8). Weaker, the secondary response had a peak occurring faster, on day 5 versus 15.

This clonotype has only a few counts. Its antigen is unknown. Deletions cut 3 bases from V and 1 base from J, with 13 bases between. Germline V CDR1 and CDR2: SGHTA, FQGNSA. This CDR3 comprises 15 residues. TCRdb analysed the 5' RACE reads with MiXCR anew, one entry per CDR3 protein. The sample lists about 120,000 distinct CDR3 sequences, roughly 8.9% seen once, with about 25% in the top ten. The source is a man aged 25 to 40 who received the YFV17D yellow fever vaccine. The chain combines TRBV7-2 with TRBJ2-7; D gene ambiguous. The material sequenced was CD8+ T cells sorted from PBMCs, taken 45 days after the yellow fever booster vaccination. This chain's CDR3 is CASSFLKANSYEQYF. CDR3 nucleotide sequence: TGTGCCAGCAGCTTCTTGAAGGCGAATTCCTACGAGCAGTACTTC. The full variable domain, in which reference TRBV7-2 and TRBJ2-7 provide the parts outside the CDR3, is GAGVSQSPSNKVTEKGKDVELRCDPISGHTALYWYRQSLGQGLEFLIYFQGNSAPDKSGLPSDRFSAERTGGSVSTLTIQRTQQEDSAVYLCASSFLKANSYEQYFGPGTRLTVT.